A selection of T cell receptor beta chains follows, all from one sample in a study of vaccination and CD4 T cells after COVID-19. Antigen specificity for these receptors is unknown. TCRdb re-called the PCR reads with MiXCR, one entry per CDR3 protein. The sample lists some 25,000 distinct CDR3 sequences, around two thirds seen once, with about 8.3% in the top ten. The sample comprised CD4+ T cells from blood, cultured in vitro. The receptor source for this set is a human donor who had recovered from COVID-19. Both conserved end residues are part of each CDR3. The D gene is left open where the match is weak. Clone size appears in some rows only: once, few, many, or a class for an expanded clone.

d_call: .
j_call: TRBJ1-1
v_call: TRBV23-1
clone_size: few
cdr3_aa: CASGPGRGVTEAFF
cdr3_nt: TGCGCCAGTGGGCCAGGGCGGGGCGTCACTGAAGCTTTCTTT

d_call: .
j_call: TRBJ1-1
v_call: TRBV7-9
clone_size: .
cdr3_aa: CASSRRDGMNTEAFF
cdr3_nt: TGTGCCAGCAGCCGCCGGGACGGCATGAACACTGAAGCTTTCTTT

d_call: TRBD2
j_call: TRBJ2-1
v_call: TRBV7-2
clone_size: .
cdr3_aa: CASSLELAGGNEQFF
cdr3_nt: TGTGCCAGCAGCTTAGAACTAGCGGGAGGGAATGAGCAGTTCTTC

d_call: .
j_call: TRBJ1-1
v_call: TRBV20-1
clone_size: once
cdr3_aa: CSAISGLPTEAFF
cdr3_nt: TGCAGTGCCATTTCCGGACTGCCTACTGAAGCTTTCTTT

d_call: .
j_call: TRBJ1-5
v_call: TRBV24-1
clone_size: once
cdr3_aa: CATSDSARGVGNQPQHF
cdr3_nt: TGTGCCACCAGTGATTCCGCGCGTGGGGTCGGCAATCAGCCCCAGCATTTT

d_call: .
j_call: TRBJ2-1
v_call: TRBV7-2
clone_size: .
cdr3_aa: CASSSWFEGNNEQFF
cdr3_nt: TGTGCCAGCAGCTCCTGGTTTGAGGGCAACAATGAGCAGTTCTTC

d_call: .
j_call: TRBJ2-3
v_call: TRBV2
clone_size: .
cdr3_aa: CASSRESTDTQYF
cdr3_nt: TGTGCCAGCAGTCGGGAGTCCACAGATACGCAGTATTTT

d_call: .
j_call: TRBJ1-2
v_call: TRBV24-1
clone_size: .
cdr3_aa: CATSDPGVNYGYTF
cdr3_nt: TGTGCCACCAGTGATCCGGGAGTTAACTATGGCTACACCTTC

d_call: TRBD2
j_call: TRBJ2-2
v_call: TRBV7-2
clone_size: once
cdr3_aa: CAGVAGVSTGELFF
cdr3_nt: TGTGCCGGAGTAGCGGGCGTCTCCACCGGGGAGCTGTTTTTT

d_call: TRBD2
j_call: TRBJ2-5
v_call: TRBV20-1
clone_size: .
cdr3_aa: CSARTSGRWKTQYF
cdr3_nt: TGCAGTGCGAGGACTAGCGGGAGGTGGAAGACCCAGTACTTC

d_call: TRBD2
j_call: TRBJ2-5
v_call: TRBV20-1
clone_size: few
cdr3_aa: CSARDGRGAQETQYF
cdr3_nt: TGCAGTGCCCGGGACGGGCGGGGGGCCCAAGAGACCCAGTACTTC

d_call: .
j_call: TRBJ1-1
v_call: TRBV29-1
clone_size: few
cdr3_aa: CSAPSGHTEAFF
cdr3_nt: TGCAGCGCCCCCAGCGGACACACTGAAGCTTTCTTT

d_call: TRBD1
j_call: TRBJ1-5
v_call: TRBV7-2
clone_size: few
cdr3_aa: CASSPTGQGPNQPQHF
cdr3_nt: TGTGCCAGCAGCCCCACGGGACAGGGGCCCAATCAGCCCCAGCATTTT

d_call: .
j_call: TRBJ2-3
v_call: TRBV10-1
clone_size: .
cdr3_aa: CASRHAPGGTDTQYF
cdr3_nt: TGCGCCAGCCGACACGCCCCGGGGGGCACAGATACGCAGTATTTT

d_call: .
j_call: TRBJ1-6
v_call: TRBV6-1
clone_size: medium-sized
cdr3_aa: CASSDYSPLHF
cdr3_nt: TGTGCCAGCAGTGATTATTCACCCCTCCACTTT

d_call: TRBD1
j_call: TRBJ1-5
v_call: TRBV28
clone_size: .
cdr3_aa: CASWDRPYSNQPQHF
cdr3_nt: TGTGCCAGCTGGGACAGGCCTTATAGCAATCAGCCCCAGCATTTT

d_call: TRBD1
j_call: TRBJ1-2
v_call: TRBV6-5
clone_size: .
cdr3_aa: CASSYRQGKNYGYTF
cdr3_nt: TGTGCCAGCAGTTATCGACAGGGGAAGAACTATGGCTACACCTTC

d_call: .
j_call: TRBJ2-1
v_call: TRBV6-2/TRBV6-3
clone_size: once
cdr3_aa: CASSPSGERSEQFF
cdr3_nt: TGTGCCAGCAGCCCGAGTGGGGAGCGGAGCGAGCAGTTCTTC

d_call: .
j_call: TRBJ2-5
v_call: TRBV19
clone_size: .
cdr3_aa: CASSVRETQYF
cdr3_nt: TGTGCCAGCAGCGTAAGAGAGACCCAGTACTTC

d_call: .
j_call: TRBJ1-1
v_call: TRBV20-1
clone_size: .
cdr3_aa: CSASRSVGWGNTEAFF
cdr3_nt: TGCAGTGCCTCCCGGTCGGTGGGGTGGGGGAACACTGAAGCTTTCTTT

d_call: .
j_call: TRBJ2-1
v_call: TRBV20-1
clone_size: .
cdr3_aa: CSARVGGREQFF
cdr3_nt: TGCAGTGCTAGAGTCGGGGGGCGGGAGCAGTTCTTC

d_call: .
j_call: TRBJ2-5
v_call: TRBV15
clone_size: .
cdr3_aa: CATSRGEWVRETQYF
cdr3_nt: TGTGCCACCAGCAGGGGAGAGTGGGTCCGGGAGACCCAGTACTTC